This T cell receptor (beta chain) was found in a study of cytomegalovirus exposure and HLA in healthy donors. Findings and limits, study-wide: A later analysis linked 15,000 to 20,000 TCR beta sequences to HLA alleles at 0.05 false discovery rate.

A multiplex PCR was run with 60 Vbeta primers and 13 Jbeta primers. The assay was immunoSEQ multiplex PCR, and TCRdb's table has in-frame clones only and misses some. The sample lists around 170,000 clones, 81% seen once, with 1% to 1.5% in the top ten. Only a few counts were recorded for this clone. The antigen remains unidentified. V shed 4 bases and J shed 11 bases, with 12 bases lying between them. Looked up from germline, CDR1 is SGHKS and CDR2 is YYEKEE (reference sequence). CDR3 size: 12 residues. The chain has TRBV5-5 and TRBJ1-4, with D perhaps TRBD1 (5 bases). Sequencing was performed on PBMCs. The clonotype originates from a man aged 50-59 years in good health and CMV-seropositive. The CDR3 DNA reads TGTGCCAGCAGCCCTTGGGAGGGGAAACTGTTTTTT. The encoded protein is CASSPWEGKLFF.